This T cell receptor beta chain was captured in a study of cytomegalovirus exposure and HLA in healthy donors. At the level of the study: When roughly 420 donors were genotyped, around 77% of them were found to fall in the Caucasian-associated ancestry cluster.

Findings of the study overall: Further analysis was carried out later, and it showed several of the most significant clusters appearing linked to common viral pathogens.

Germline loops: CDR1 MGHRA, CDR2 YSYEKL. The CDR3 covers 16 residues. With V trimmed by 4 bases and J by 5 bases, 11 bases remained unmatched. With 60 Vbeta and 13 Jbeta primers, the PCR was carried out. This table comes from immunoSEQ multiplex PCR, and its TCRdb copy is limited to in-frame clones, with some not included. The clone table shows roughly 70,000 clones, with the ten largest holding 7.5%. As concerns this clone: Its antigen is as yet unknown.

Source material: PBMCs. The sequence was collected from a female donor in good health and CMV-seropositive. The chain has TRBV4-1 and TRBJ2-5, with 9 bases fitting TRBD2. CDR3 sequence: CASSPFWRGGRETQYF. The CDR3 nucleotides read TGCGCCAGCAGCCCCTTTTGGCGGGGGGGCCGGGAGACCCAGTACTTC.